The 19 T cell receptor beta chains presented below share a single source sample, sequenced in a study of T cell responses to AZD1222 COVID-19 vaccine (dated by TCRdb to about 2021). The library was prepared using the immunoSEQ multiplex PCR assay. In its TCRdb copy, this immuneACCESS table keeps in-frame sequences only and misses some clones. Where compared with another copy, unresolved V genes explain less than half of these, and the others have no known cause. Recorded for this sample are over 110,000 clones; roughly 92% of them occurred a single time. The ten most abundant clones make up approximately 9% of the sample. The meaning of the sample's time point label: about 28 days (+/-7) after the second vaccine dose. Sample: peripheral blood, taken 28 days after the second AZD1222 dose. These receptors came from an adult who received the AZD1222 COVID-19 vaccine.

The chain has TRBV9 and TRBJ1-5, with D tentatively TRBD1 (5 bases). This CDR3 is built from 14 residues. Deletions cut 4 bases from V and 6 bases from J, with 14 bases between. Germline V gene sequence: CDR1 SGDLS, CDR2 YYNGEE. The CDR3 loop is CASSSGAAGQPQHF. Here the CDR3 DNA reads TGTGCCAGCAGCTCCGGGGCGGCAGGTCAGCCCCAGCATTTT.

The V call is TRBV7-2, the J call TRBJ2-7; tentatively, D is TRBD2 (5 bases). V shed 7 bases and J shed 4 bases, with 11 bases lying between them. The germline V gene has CDR1 SGHTA and CDR2 FQGNSA. The CDR3 length is 12 residues. The CDR3 coding sequence is TGTGCCAGCACAACCTCGGGGTACGAGCAGTACTTC. It encodes CASTTSGYEQYF.

V usage is TRBV28 and J usage is TRBJ1-5; 9 bases match TRBD1. The V gene end was trimmed by 6 bases and the J gene end by 6 bases; junction bases not matched to a gene: 12. The CDR3 totals 16 residues. Germline values: CDR1 MDHEN, CDR2 SYDVKM. The CDR3 sequence is CASSLSLWTGVQPQHF. The DNA for the CDR3 is TGTGCCAGCAGCCTTAGTTTGTGGACAGGGGTTCAGCCCCAGCATTTT. The entire variable domain, with the rest obtained from reference TRBV28 and TRBJ1-5, is as follows: DVKVTQSSRYLVKRTGEKVFLECVQDMDHENMFWYRQDPGLGLRLIYFSYDVKMKEKGDIPEGYSVSREKKERFSLILESASTNQTSMYLCASSLSLWTGVQPQHFGDGTRLSIL.

The rearrangement joins TRBV6-4 to TRBJ1-6; D is unclear. V was cut by 4 bases and J by 1 base, with 14 bases left in between. The CDR3 length is 17 residues. CDR1 is MRHNA, CDR2 SNTAGT, per germline. The CDR3 bases are TGTGCCAGCAGTGTATCGGGAGTAGATTCCTATAATTCACCCCTCCACTTT. This encodes CASSVSGVDSYNSPLHF.

This clone showed up just once. V is TRBV10-3 and J is TRBJ1-6, with D unresolved. V lost 5 bases to trimming and J lost 0 bases, with 8 bases between them. The CDR3 contains 15 residues. CDR1 and CDR2 (germline): ENHRY, SYGVKD. CDR3 sequence: CAISLGSSYNSPLHF. The CDR3 nucleotides are TGTGCCATCAGTTTAGGAAGCTCCTATAATTCACCCCTCCACTTT.

The chain combines TRBV6-4 with TRBJ2-1, with TRBD2 matching over 8 bases. The length of the CDR3 is 13 residues. Losses at the gene ends were 6 bases for V and 10 bases for J; bases not matched to a gene: 8. The germline CDR1 and CDR2 sequences are MRHNA and SNTAGT. This chain's CDR3 is CASSLGGDVEQFF. In DNA form, the CDR3 reads TGTGCCAGCAGCCTCGGGGGGGACGTAGAGCAGTTCTTC.

The chain carries TRBV12-3 or TRBV12-4 and TRBJ1-2; 7 bases match TRBD1. The trim removed 5 bases at V and 4 bases at J, leaving 4 bases unmatched. CDR3 length: 13 residues. CDR3: CASSRDSSYGYTF. CDR3 nucleotide sequence: TGTGCCAGCAGTCGGGACAGCTCCTATGGCTACACCTTC.

The DNA for the CDR3 is TGTGCCAGCAGTCCCTGGACTAGTCATGAGCAGTTCTTC. Amino acid sequence: CASSPWTSHEQFF. The J gene is TRBJ2-1, the V gene TRBV6-6, with 7 nucleotides matching TRBD2. The CDR3 spans 13 residues. CDR1 and CDR2 (germline): MNHNY, SVGAGI (reference sequence). With 5 bases clipped from V and 8 bases from J, the junction kept 6 bases outside the gene matches.

This clone was found once. The chain links TRBV7-9 to TRBJ1-1; TRBD1 might be the D (6 bases). Trimming took off 5 bases at V and 2 bases at J, with 18 bases between the two ends. Germline V gene sequence: CDR1 SEHNR, CDR2 FQNEAQ (reference sequence). CDR3 size: 16 residues. CDR3 region: CASSVPEGTPNTEAFF. The CDR3 DNA reads as TGTGCCAGCAGCGTACCGGAAGGGACACCTAACACTGAAGCTTTCTTT.

The chain recombines TRBV7-9 with TRBJ1-6; the match to TRBD1 covers 7 bases. From germline, CDR1 is SEHNR and CDR2 FQNEAQ (reference sequence). Trimming removed 1 base from V and 7 bases from J; junction bases left unmatched: 4. The CDR3 is 15 residues long. Written as DNA, the CDR3 is TGTGCCAGCAGCTTAGTTTCAGGGGGGAATTCACCCCTCCACTTT. Residues: CASSLVSGGNSPLHF. The full variable domain, its missing parts supplied by reference TRBV7-9 and TRBJ1-6, is DTGVSQNPRHKITKRGQNVTFRCDPISEHNRLYWYRQTLGQGPEFLTYFQNEAQLEKSRLLSDRFSAERPKGSFSTLEIQRTEQGDSAMYLCASSLVSGGNSPLHFGNGTRLTVT.

This clone has a single count. The chain carries TRBV3-1 (or the pseudogene TRBV3-2) and TRBJ2-1; the D call may be TRBD1 or TRBD2 (5 bases each). There are 14 residues in the CDR3. Trimming pared 6 bases from V and 10 bases from J, leaving 19 bases between. CDR1 is LGHDT and CDR2 is YNNKEL in the germline V gene (reference sequence). The DNA for the CDR3 is TGTGCCAGCAGTCCCGGGACCCCACCTTCCGAGCAGTTCTTC. It encodes CASSPGTPPSEQFF.

DNA of the CDR3: TGTGCCAGCCAGGACAGCAACGAGCAGTACGTC. It encodes CASQDSNEQYV. V and J are TRBV2 and TRBJ2-7; TRBD1 might be the D (6 bases). V was cut by 8 bases and J by 5 bases, with 10 bases left in between. The CDR3 is 11 amino acids. Germline CDR1 and CDR2: SNHLY and FYNNEI.

The chain combines TRBV11-2 with TRBJ2-1; D possibly corresponds to TRBD2 (5 bases). CDR3 length: 19 amino acids. Germline CDR1 is SGHAT and CDR2 is FQNNGV. Trimming stripped 0 bases from V and 4 bases from J, with 22 bases between. CDR3 nucleotides: TGTGCCAGCAGCTTAGAGAGCCGGCGGGCCAAGGTGGGGTACAATGAGCAGTTCTTC. This codes for CASSLESRRAKVGYNEQFF. Full variable domain (missing parts from reference TRBV11-2 and TRBJ2-1): EAGVAQSPRYKIIEKRQSVAFWCNPISGHATLYWYQQILGQGPKLLIQFQNNGVVDDSQLPKDRFSAERLKGVDSTLKIQPAKLEDSAVYLCASSLESRRAKVGYNEQFFGPGTRLTVL.

V usage is TRBV7-3 and J usage is TRBJ1-3; D gene unclear. This CDR3 has 13 amino acids. Germline-derived CDR1 and CDR2 are SGHTA and FQGTGA. Trimming shortened V by 5 bases and J by 4 bases, and 9 bases separated the two germline ends. This chain's CDR3 is CASSLEAGNTIYF. CDR3 sequence (DNA): TGTGCCAGCAGCCTTGAAGCCGGAAACACCATATATTTT. Full variable domain (missing parts from reference TRBV7-3 and TRBJ1-3): GAGVSQTPSNKVTEKGKYVELRCDPISGHTALYWYRQSLGQGPEFLIYFQGTGAADDSGLPNDRFFAVRPEGSVSTLKIQRTERGDSAVYLCASSLEAGNTIYFGEGSWLTVV.

The rearrangement joins TRBV6-5 to TRBJ1-3, with D tentatively TRBD1 (5 bases). V was shortened by 0 bases and J by 0 bases, with 6 bases between the two germline ends. Germline CDR1 MNHEY, CDR2 SVGAGI. This CDR3 has 15 residues. For the CDR3, the DNA is TGTGCCAGCAGTTACTCAGGGGCCTCTGGAAACACCATATATTTT. Protein product: CASSYSGASGNTIYF.

The J gene is TRBJ1-5, the V gene TRBV19; D ambiguous. Trimming stripped 3 bases from V and 6 bases from J, with 21 bases between. CDR1 is LNHDA and CDR2 is SQIVND in the germline V gene (reference sequence). The CDR3 length is 17 residues. Here the CDR3 reads CASSILDPRPVRQPQHF. The CDR3 nucleotides are TGTGCCAGTAGTATCCTCGACCCCAGGCCGGTCCGTCAGCCCCAGCATTTT.

The chain joins TRBV30 to TRBJ1-4; D gene ambiguous. The CDR3 is 13 amino acids. Germline V CDR1 and CDR2: GTSNPN, SVGIG (reference sequence). Trimming removed 2 bases from V and 4 bases from J, with 8 bases in between. CDR3 in amino acids: CAWSRPDNEKLFF. CDR3 sequence (DNA): TGTGCCTGGAGTAGGCCAGATAATGAAAAACTGTTTTTT.

The V call is TRBV10-3, the J call TRBJ1-2; 12 bases are a match to TRBD1. From germline, CDR1 is ENHRY and CDR2 SYGVKD. The V gene end was trimmed by 10 bases and the J gene end by 10 bases; junction bases not matched to a gene: 10. CDR3 length: 13 residues. As DNA, the CDR3 is TGTGCCACCGGGGGACAGGGGGCGTCGGACTACACCTTC. This gives the protein CATGGQGASDYTF.

CDR3 nucleotides: TGTGCCAGCAGTCTCTACAGGGAGCGGGATCAGCCCCAGCATTTT. Translated: CASSLYRERDQPQHF. This chain uses TRBV28 with TRBJ1-5, with TRBD1 as a possible D gene (6 bases). From germline, CDR1 is MDHEN and CDR2 SYDVKM. V lost 5 bases and J 5 bases, leaving 16 bases between the germline ends. The CDR3 extends over 15 amino acids. The full variable domain, completed using reference TRBV28 and TRBJ1-5, is DVKVTQSSRYLVKRTGEKVFLECVQDMDHENMFWYRQDPGLGLRLIYFSYDVKMKEKGDIPEGYSVSREKKERFSLILESASTNQTSMYLCASSLYRERDQPQHFGDGTRLSIL.